The T cell receptor beta chain under discussion was sequenced for a study of somatic mutations in cytotoxic T cells in rheumatoid arthritis. Germline V gene sequence: CDR1 MNHEY, CDR2 SMNVEV (reference sequence). This CDR3 is built from 13 residues. J was trimmed by 6 bases and V by 7 bases; bases with no gene match: 7. Data came from immunoSEQ multiplex PCR; TCRdb stores just in-frame clones and leaves some out. The sample has about 6,700 clones; around 74% are singletons. The sample comprised CD8+ T cells sorted from blood. This receptor was obtained from a woman between 55 and 75 years old in good health. The chain couples TRBV27 to TRBJ1-1, with 8 bases matching TRBD1. CDR3 region: CASKDRARAEAFF. CDR3 coding DNA: TGTGCCAGCAAGGACAGGGCGAGGGCTGAAGCTTTCTTT.